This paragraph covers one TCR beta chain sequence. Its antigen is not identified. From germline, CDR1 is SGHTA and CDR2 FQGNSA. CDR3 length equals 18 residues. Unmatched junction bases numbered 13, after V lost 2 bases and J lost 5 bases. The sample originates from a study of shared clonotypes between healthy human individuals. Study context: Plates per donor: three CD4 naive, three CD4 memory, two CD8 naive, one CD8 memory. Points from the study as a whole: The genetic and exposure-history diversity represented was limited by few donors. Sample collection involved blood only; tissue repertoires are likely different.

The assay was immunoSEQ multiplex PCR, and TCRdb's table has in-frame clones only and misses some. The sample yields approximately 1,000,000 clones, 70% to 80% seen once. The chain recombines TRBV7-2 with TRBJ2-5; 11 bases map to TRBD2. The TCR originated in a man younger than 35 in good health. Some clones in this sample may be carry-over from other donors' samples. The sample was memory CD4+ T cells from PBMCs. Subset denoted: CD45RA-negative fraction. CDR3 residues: CASSLSPLAGGGGETQYF. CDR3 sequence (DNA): TGTGCCAGCAGCTTATCCCCCTTAGCGGGAGGGGGAGGGGAGACCCAGTACTTC.